Listed here are 2 T cell receptor beta chains from one sample, sequenced in a study of blood T cell repertoires in COVID-19. Clones were sequenced by immunoSEQ multiplex PCR, and TCRdb holds only the in-frame ones, with some missing. The data contain some 290,000 clones, 75% to 90% of them singletons. Material for sequencing was peripheral blood. The receptors originated from a man in his 60s who had recovered from COVID-19.

The rearrangement joins TRBV2 to TRBJ2-1; TRBD1 agrees at 7 bases. The CDR3 length is 13 residues. J was trimmed by 3 bases and V by 4 bases; bases with no gene match: 0. Per the germline V gene, CDR1 is SNHLY and CDR2 is FYNNEI. The CDR3 here is CASSGQGYNEQFF. CDR3 DNA: TGTGCCAGCAGTGGACAGGGCTACAATGAGCAGTTCTTC.

The CDR3 loop is CASRAGTSGSYEQYF. CDR3 bases: TGCGCCAGCAGGGCCGGGACTAGCGGCTCCTACGAGCAGTACTTC. The chain links TRBV5-1 to TRBJ2-7; 11 nucleotides align to TRBD2. This CDR3 spans 15 amino acids. CDR1 SGHRS and CDR2 YFSETQ come from the germline V gene. Trimming cost V 5 bases and J 0 bases; bases outside gene matches: 4.